The present TCR beta chain was sequenced within a study of blood T cell repertoires in COVID-19. The CDR3 covers 15 residues. CDR1 MNHEY and CDR2 SVGAGI come from the germline V gene. Losses at the gene ends were 7 bases for V and 8 bases for J; bases not matched to a gene: 15. Per the study methods: Counts of nucleated cells, estimated from reference gene primer amplification, were obtained. Repertoires were generated with immunoSEQ multiplex PCR, while TCRdb's copy carries only in-frame clones and drops some. V, J and clone size reflect that table, while D and trimming were determined from the DNA. This sample has approximately 100,000 clones, with around 87% found just once.

This receptor was obtained from an elderly woman with acute or convalescent COVID-19. The sample comprised peripheral blood. The rearrangement uses TRBV6-5 and TRBJ1-2; 8 bases match TRBD1. DNA for the CDR3: TGTGCCAGCAAAAGCCCGACAGGGGAGTTAGGAGGCTACACCTTC. It specifies CASKSPTGELGGYTF.